This T cell receptor (beta chain) was sequenced during a study of blood T cell repertoires in COVID-19. As for the study in general: From the United States, Italy and Spain came samples of acute and convalescent COVID-19. PBMCs, B-cell-depleted T cells, or T cells were the source of the cDNA or gDNA that made up the material.

Per the original methods: Counts of nucleated cells, estimated from reference gene primer amplification, were obtained. Generated by immunoSEQ multiplex PCR, the TCRdb table keeps only in-frame clones and is missing some. The DNA gave D and trimming, while V, J and clone size come from that table. The sample contains about 200,000 clones, roughly 86% of which appear only once. From germline, CDR1 is SGHRS and CDR2 YFSETQ. Trimming took off 0 bases at V and 8 bases at J, with 10 bases between the two ends. CDR3 size: 13 residues. This receptor was identified in a man aged 18 to 30 with active or convalescent COVID-19. Sequenced: peripheral blood. V usage is TRBV5-1 and J usage is TRBJ2-3; the D is unclear. CDR3 residues: CASSLAGVSTQYF. Here the CDR3 DNA reads TGCGCCAGCAGCTTGGCCGGAGTTTCTACGCAGTATTTT.